Ten or more counts support the clone carrying this T cell receptor beta chain. The sample is drawn from a study of T-cell reconstitution after alpha-beta-depleted transplantation in children. V lost 4 bases and J lost 1, with 11 bases in between. The germline CDR1 and CDR2 sequences are SQVTM and ANQGSEA. The CDR3 runs to 13 residues. Preparation of the TCRbeta library involved a method that used unique molecular identifiers. Via MiXCR, TCRdb re-called the PCR reads, giving one row per CDR3 protein. The sample includes about 640,000 distinct CDR3 sequences, around a sixth of them seen just once. The sequence was obtained from a human donor who donated a stem cell graft to a child with acute myeloid leukemia. V usage is TRBV29-1 and J usage is TRBJ2-7, with D possibly matching TRBD2 (6 bases). The source was PBMCs from the stem cell graft donor, collected from the stem cell graft. DNA of the CDR3: TGCAGCGTTGTTCGTGGGACTTCCTACGAGCAGTACTTC. Residues: CSVVRGTSYEQYF.